This T cell receptor beta chain was identified in a study of cytomegalovirus exposure and HLA in healthy donors. Whole-study results and caveats: Among CMV-associated TCR beta chains, most appeared HLA-restricted in a later analysis. A missense variant in DCLRE1C was later tied to TCR beta V- and J-gene trimming. Productive rates of about 87% or about 30% were seen for most TCR beta V segments in an earlier analysis.

With 60 Vbeta and 13 Jbeta primers, the PCR was carried out. TCRdb's copy holds only in-frame clones and misses some; the assay was immunoSEQ multiplex PCR. The table lists around 120,000 clones, approximately 78% of them singletons. About this clone itself: As yet, its antigen is unknown.

Per germline, CDR1 WSHSY and CDR2 SAAADI. The CDR3 spans 12 residues. Trimming cost V 8 bases and J 6 bases; bases outside gene matches: 7. This chain joins TRBV10-2 and TRBJ2-7; the match to TRBD2 covers 7 bases. This sequence originates from a woman aged 25 to 39 in good health and CMV-seropositive. The sequenced sample was PBMCs. In nucleotides, the CDR3 is TGCGCCAGCGCCCCGGGGGGTTCCGAGCAGTACTTC. Residues: CASAPGGSEQYF.